The rows below give T cell receptor beta chains drawn from one sample of a study of cytomegalovirus exposure and HLA in healthy donors. Clones were sequenced by immunoSEQ multiplex PCR, and TCRdb holds only the in-frame ones, with some missing. This table holds more than 110,000 clones, 73% found once. Sequenced sample: PBMCs. The receptors originated from a human donor in good health. Each CDR3 is given with its conserved first and last residue. D genes are given only for firm matches. Part of the rows lack a size; the others show once, few, many or a class for expanded clones.

j_call clone_size d_call v_call cdr3_nt cdr3_aa
TRBJ2-1 NA TRBD1 TRBV29-1 TGCAGCGGTACGGGAAGACAGGGGGCCTACAATGAGCAGTTCTTC CSGTGRQGAYNEQFF
TRBJ2-1 few TRBD2 TRBV13 TGTGCCAGCAGCGTAGAACTAGCGGGTTTAACCAATGAGCAGTTCTTC CASSVELAGLTNEQFF
TRBJ2-7 NA TRBD1 TRBV7-6 TGTGCCAGCAGCTTACAACCGGGACAGACAACCTACGAGCAGTACTTC CASSLQPGQTTYEQYF
TRBJ2-5 NA TRBD2 TRBV7-9 TGTTCCAGCAGCTTAGCGGGGGCAGGCGAGATAGCCCAGTACTTC CSSSLAGAGEIAQYF
TRBJ1-1 NA TRBD1 TRBV10-3 TGTGCCATCAGTGGCCAGGACAGGGGAGGAAACACTGAAGCTTTCTTT CAISGQDRGGNTEAFF
TRBJ2-3 NA NA TRBV9 TGTGCCAGCAGCGGAGGGGGGGGAGGCACAGATACGCAGTATTTT CASSGGGGGTDTQYF
TRBJ1-1 NA NA TRBV5-6 TGTGCCAGCAGCCCCACCAGGGGCACTGAAGCTTTCTTT CASSPTRGTEAFF
TRBJ1-1 NA NA TRBV2 TGTGCCAGCAGGGACTTTGAAGCTTTCTTT CASRDFEAFF
TRBJ2-3 NA TRBD2 TRBV10-3 TGTGCCATCAGTGAGTCTAGGGCTAGCGGAGATACGCAGTATTTT CAISESRASGDTQYF
TRBJ2-7 NA TRBD2 TRBV5-6 TGTGCCAGCAGCTTGCAGTCGGGGGGAGACTACGAGCAGTACTTC CASSLQSGGDYEQYF
TRBJ1-4 NA TRBD1 TRBV9 TGTGCCAGCAGCAAATCACAGGGGCGGGATGGTGAAAAACTGTTTTTT CASSKSQGRDGEKLFF
TRBJ2-7 NA TRBD2 TRBV9 TGTGCCAGCAGCGTAGTGGGAGGGCCCTACGAGCAGTACTTC CASSVVGGPYEQYF
TRBJ2-2 NA TRBD1 TRBV4-1 TGCGCCAGCAGCCAAAGACAGGGGGTAACCGGGGAGCTGTTTTTT CASSQRQGVTGELFF
TRBJ2-5 NA NA TRBV11-3 TGTGCCAGCAGCTTAATCGGCGGGAACCAAGAGACCCAGTACTTC CASSLIGGNQETQYF
TRBJ1-3 NA NA TRBV6-1 TGTGCCAGCAGTGAAACGAGTGGTTATGTTTTGGGGAGCTATGGAAACACCATATATTTT CASSETSGYVLGSYGNTIYF
TRBJ2-7 NA TRBD2 TRBV5-1 TGCGCCAGCAGCTTGGAGTCGGGCTTTAGCGGGTACGAGCAGTACTTC CASSLESGFSGYEQYF
TRBJ1-4 NA NA TRBV6-4 TGTGCCAGCACTACAGCCTATTCAACTAATGAAAAACTGTTTTTT CASTTAYSTNEKLFF
TRBJ2-7 once NA TRBV19 TGTGCCAGTAGTACCCGATCGACAGACGAGCAGTACTTC CASSTRSTDEQYF
TRBJ2-7 NA NA TRBV6-5 TGTGCCAGCAGAAGGGGTTACGAGCAGTACTTC CASRRGYEQYF
TRBJ1-2 NA NA TRBV6-1 TGTGCCAGCAGGTGGACAGACTATGGCTACACCTTC CASRWTDYGYTF
TRBJ2-7 NA NA TRBV30 TGTGCCTGGAGCGGGACTGGATACGAGCAGTACTTC CAWSGTGYEQYF
TRBJ1-5 few TRBD1 TRBV7-9 TGTGCCAGCAGCGTCACAGGGGGCAATCAGCCCCAGCATTTT CASSVTGGNQPQHF